Shown below are 7 T cell receptor beta chains from a single sample sequenced in a study of OX40 agonist ivuxolimab in advanced cancers. Sequenced by immunoSEQ multiplex PCR; TCRdb stores in-frame clones only, minus some. The sample has about 44,000 clones, 80% seen once; the top ten hold about 10%. Sequences were derived from CD4+ or CD8+ T cells sorted from blood, sampled in a trial of the OX40 agonist ivuxolimab. Receptor source: an adult with an advanced solid tumor such as melanoma, head and neck, liver or kidney cancer.

The chain has TRBV27 and TRBJ2-7; D is undetermined. The CDR3 extends over 16 amino acids. The germline CDR1 and CDR2 sequences are MNHEY and SMNVEV (reference sequence). The V and J ends lost 6 bases and 2 bases respectively, with 20 bases between them. The DNA of the CDR3 is TGTGCCAGCAGCTCCATATTCTCCGCGGCGACCTACGAGCAGTACTTC. Its protein product is CASSSIFSAATYEQYF.

V is TRBV19 and J is TRBJ2-3; 13 bases align to TRBD2. Germline V gene data show CDR1 as LNHDA and CDR2 as SQIVND (reference sequence). This CDR3 has 13 residues. J was trimmed by 4 bases and V by 9 bases; bases with no gene match: 1. The CDR3 DNA reads as TGTGCCAGCACTAGCGGGAGGGCAGATACGCAGTATTTT. It codes for CASTSGRADTQYF.

The chain joins TRBV30 to TRBJ2-7; TRBD1 is a possible D gene (5 bases). V was trimmed by 5 bases and J by 4 bases, leaving 12 bases between them. This CDR3 is built from 12 residues. Germline assignment: CDR1 GTSNPN and CDR2 SVGIG (reference sequence). The CDR3 nucleotides are TGTGCCTGGGCCGCTTCAGGGTACGAGCAGTACTTC. Translated, it gives CAWAASGYEQYF.

The chain uses TRBV7-2 and TRBJ1-1; D is perhaps TRBD1 (5 bases). Germline CDR1 is SGHTA and CDR2 is FQGNSA. The CDR3 consists of 15 residues. Trimming stripped 2 bases from V and 4 bases from J, with 14 bases between. CDR3 coding DNA: TGTGCCAGCAGCTTAACCACAGGCTGGAGCACTGAAGCTTTCTTT. Translation: CASSLTTGWSTEAFF.

The chain has TRBV7-9 and TRBJ1-4, with no clear D. The germline gives CDR1 SEHNR, CDR2 FQNEAQ (reference sequence). The CDR3 consists of 14 residues. V shed 4 bases and J shed 8 bases, with 14 bases lying between them. The CDR3 region has the DNA TGTGCCAGCAGCTGGGGTATGGATAAGGAAAAACTGTTTTTT. Its translation is CASSWGMDKEKLFF.

This clone was detected only a few times. J is TRBJ2-5 and V is TRBV27; D gene unclear. Trimming left V 3 bases short and J 1 base short, with 18 bases between. Germline lookup yields CDR1 MNHEY and CDR2 SMNVEV (reference sequence). CDR3 length equals 17 residues. The CDR3 DNA is TGTGCCAGCAGTTTCCCAAACAATCTACGGACCCAAGAGACCCAGTACTTC. It yields the protein CASSFPNNLRTQETQYF.

The V and J genes are TRBV5-1 and TRBJ2-2; D is perhaps TRBD1 (6 bases). The CDR3 runs to 18 residues. Germline V gene data show CDR1 as SGHRS and CDR2 as YFSETQ. Deletions cut 4 bases from V and 0 bases from J, with 19 bases between. The DNA of the CDR3 is TGCGCCAGCAGCGTATCACCAACAGGGTTCACGAACACCGGGGAGCTGTTTTTT. This gives the protein CASSVSPTGFTNTGELFF.